What follows are 29 T cell receptor beta chains derived from one specimen sequenced in a study of T cells after yellow fever vaccination. TCRdb processed the 5' RACE reads anew with MiXCR; each CDR3 protein has one entry. Among roughly 120,000 distinct CDR3 sequences listed, 7.4% were seen once. This specimen was CD4+ T cells sorted from PBMCs, taken 9 to 10 days after the first yellow fever vaccination. The receptors were sampled from a man younger than 35 who received the YFV17D yellow fever vaccine.

At least ten counts were recorded for this clonotype. The J gene is TRBJ2-3, the V gene TRBV12-3 or TRBV12-4; 12 positions match TRBD1. V lost 8 bases and J lost 6; bases outside the gene matches: 9. This CDR3 contains 15 residues. CDR3 amino acids: CASGSGQGASDTQYF. The CDR3 DNA sequence: TGTGCCAGCGGTTCGGGACAGGGGGCGTCGGATACGCAGTATTTT.

This clonotype was detected many times. The chain links TRBV7-3 to TRBJ2-1; TRBD1 aligns across 10 bases. Germline V gives CDR1 SGHTA, CDR2 FQGTGA. V was clipped by 3 bases and J by 8 bases; unmatched bases: 7. The CDR3 is 15 residues long. The CDR3 nucleotides read TGTGCCAGCAGCTTGACAGGGGGCCCCACAGATGAGCAGTTCTTC. It specifies CASSLTGGPTDEQFF.

This clonotype was picked up many times. The chain couples TRBV5-1 to TRBJ2-5; perhaps TRBD2 as D (6 bases). The CDR3 consists of 16 residues. V was trimmed by 4 bases and J by 5 bases, leaving 21 bases between them. Germline V CDR1 and CDR2: SGHRS, YFSETQ. CDR3 nucleotide sequence: TGCGCCAGCAGCCCGGAAGCGGGCCATGTGGGGGAGACCCAGTACTTC. Protein: CASSPEAGHVGETQYF.

This clonotype occurred many times. This chain uses TRBV5-1 with TRBJ2-6; the D is unclear. Germline CDR1 reads SGHRS; CDR2 reads YFSETQ. This CDR3 is built from 15 residues. V was cut by 4 bases and J by 4 bases, with 12 bases left in between. CDR3: CASSLRPDGANVLTF. The CDR3 DNA is TGCGCCAGCAGCCTTAGACCAGACGGGGCCAACGTCCTGACTTTC. Together with reference TRBV5-1 and TRBJ2-6, the CDR3 gives the full variable domain: KAGVTQTPRYLIKTRGQQVTLSCSPISGHRSVSWYQQTPGQGLQFLFEYFSETQRNKGNFPGRFSGRQFSNSRSEMNVSTLELGDSALYLCASSLRPDGANVLTFGAGSRLTVL.

This clonotype was counted ten times or more. This chain joins TRBV6-2 or TRBV6-3 and TRBJ1-5; D gene unclear. Germline CDR1 is MNHEY and CDR2 is SVGEGT. CDR3 length equals 14 residues. Trimming took off 2 bases at V and 0 bases at J, with 5 bases between the two ends. This CDR3 is CASSYVHSNQPQHF. The CDR3, as DNA: TGTGCCAGCAGTTACGTCCATAGCAATCAGCCCCAGCATTTT.

The chain couples TRBV19 to TRBJ2-5; the D gene could be TRBD1 or TRBD2 (5 bases each). The germline V gene has CDR1 LNHDA and CDR2 SQIVND (reference sequence). This CDR3 has 13 amino acids. V lost 6 bases to trimming and J lost 7 bases, with 15 bases between them. The CDR3 loop is CASRPGPLLTQYF. The DNA of the CDR3 is TGTGCCAGTAGGCCGGGACCTTTACTGACCCAGTACTTC.

This clonotype appeared a few times. V usage is TRBV7-3 and J usage is TRBJ2-6, with a possible D match to TRBD1 (7 bases). In germline, CDR1 is SGHTA, CDR2 FQGTGA. The length of the CDR3 is 15 residues. V shed 5 bases and J shed 4 bases, with 12 bases lying between them. CDR3 region: CASSARGAGANVLTF. The CDR3 DNA sequence: TGTGCCAGCAGCGCCAGGGGGGCAGGGGCCAACGTCCTGACTTTC.

This clonotype was observed at least ten times. V gene TRBV12-3 or TRBV12-4 combines with J gene TRBJ2-5; no firm D call. This CDR3 spans 14 amino acids. The V gene lost 2 bases and the J gene lost 2 bases, with 9 bases spanning the gap. The CDR3 sequence: CASSLPTTQETQYF. DNA for the CDR3: TGTGCCAGCAGTTTACCGACAACGCAAGAGACCCAGTACTTC.

This clonotype was recorded at least ten times. The rearrangement uses TRBV5-1 and TRBJ2-2, with D possibly being TRBD2 (5 bases). V lost 4 bases to trimming and J lost 4 bases, with 8 bases between them. The CDR3 extends over 13 amino acids. Germline values: CDR1 SGHRS, CDR2 YFSETQ. The CDR3 protein is CASSPSGTGELFF. The DNA of the CDR3 is TGCGCCAGCAGCCCCAGCGGCACCGGGGAGCTGTTTTTT. Full variable domain (missing parts from reference TRBV5-1 and TRBJ2-2): KAGVTQTPRYLIKTRGQQVTLSCSPISGHRSVSWYQQTPGQGLQFLFEYFSETQRNKGNFPGRFSGRQFSNSRSEMNVSTLELGDSALYLCASSPSGTGELFFGEGSRLTVL.

This clonotype was found many times. The chain combines TRBV27 with TRBJ2-3; 12 bases line up with TRBD1. The germline CDR1 and CDR2 sequences are MNHEY and SMNVEV (reference sequence). This CDR3 comprises 16 residues. V lost 6 bases, J lost 5 bases, and 9 bases stayed unmatched. The CDR3 sequence: CASRTAGTGGRDTQYF. CDR3 bases: TGTGCCAGCAGAACCGCCGGGACAGGGGGCCGAGATACGCAGTATTTT.

On this clonotype: With a much larger clone just one base away, this may be a read error. The chain combines TRBV18 with TRBJ1-4, with TRBD1 matching 7 bases. The CDR3 spans 14 residues. The V segment lost 6 bases and the J segment 4 bases; nucleotides outside the gene matches: 5. Germline CDR1 is KGHSH and CDR2 is LQKENI. CDR3 sequence: CASSRGHVNEKLFF. CDR3 nucleotide sequence: TGTGCCAGCTCTAGGGGGCACGTTAATGAAAAACTGTTTTTT.

This clonotype showed up just a few times. The rearrangement joins TRBV5-1 to TRBJ2-5, with D possibly being TRBD1 (5 bases). Trimming cost V 2 bases and J 4 bases, with 12 bases left between them. The CDR3 loop spans 14 amino acids. Germline V lookup: CDR1 SGHRS, CDR2 YFSETQ. The CDR3 DNA sequence: TGCGCCAGCAGCTTTGGGGCCGGAAGAGAGACCCAGTACTTC. Translating it yields CASSFGAGRETQYF. The whole variable domain, filled in from reference TRBV5-1 and TRBJ2-5, reads KAGVTQTPRYLIKTRGQQVTLSCSPISGHRSVSWYQQTPGQGLQFLFEYFSETQRNKGNFPGRFSGRQFSNSRSEMNVSTLELGDSALYLCASSFGAGRETQYFGPGTRLLVL.

In its sample, this clonotype was seen many times. CDR3 nucleotide sequence: TGCGCCAGCAGCTATGACAGGGAAGACGGTGAGCAGTTCTTC. Translated, it gives CASSYDREDGEQFF. This chain connects TRBV5-1 to TRBJ2-1, with TRBD1 identical over 7 bases. The CDR3 has 14 residues. Germline CDR1 is SGHRS and CDR2 is YFSETQ. J lost 9 bases, V lost 3 bases, and 9 bases had no gene match. Drawing the rest from reference TRBV5-1 and TRBJ2-1, the complete variable domain is KAGVTQTPRYLIKTRGQQVTLSCSPISGHRSVSWYQQTPGQGLQFLFEYFSETQRNKGNFPGRFSGRQFSNSRSEMNVSTLELGDSALYLCASSYDREDGEQFFGPGTRLTVL.

This clonotype showed up many times. The J gene is TRBJ2-7, the V gene TRBV2; 9 positions match TRBD1. The junction had 3 bases not matched to a gene; V was cut back by 3 bases and J by 3 bases. The CDR3 totals 14 residues. Germline assignment: CDR1 SNHLY and CDR2 FYNNEI. CDR3 in DNA: TGTGCCAGCAGTGAGGGGACAGGGCTCTACGAGCAGTACTTC. Residues: CASSEGTGLYEQYF.

This clonotype occurred many times. The chain joins TRBV10-3 to TRBJ1-3, with 8 bases aligning to TRBD1. Germline CDR1 reads ENHRY; CDR2 reads SYGVKD. The CDR3 spans 16 residues. V was pared by 6 bases and J by 5 bases, with 12 bases of the junction left unmatched. CDR3 sequence: CAISTPLQGARNTIYF. In DNA form, the CDR3 reads TGTGCCATCAGCACTCCTCTCCAGGGGGCTCGAAACACCATATATTTT.

At least ten counts were recorded for this clonotype. The chain combines TRBV18 with TRBJ1-2; D is unresolved. This CDR3 has 13 amino acids. Germline V CDR1 and CDR2: KGHSH, LQKENI. V lost 3 bases and J 4 bases, leaving 9 bases between the germline ends. CDR3 sequence reads: CASSPESAYGYTF. The CDR3 DNA follows: TGTGCCAGCTCACCGGAATCAGCCTATGGCTACACCTTC.

The chain carries TRBV12-3 or TRBV12-4 and TRBJ2-5, with 8 bases matching TRBD2. J gave up 4 bases and V 0 bases, and 7 bases lay outside the gene matches. The CDR3 is made up of 16 amino acids. CDR3 protein: CASSLALGGARETQYF. In DNA form, the CDR3 reads TGTGCCAGCAGTTTAGCCCTCGGGGGGGCCAGAGAGACCCAGTACTTC.

This clonotype came up many times. The rearrangement uses TRBV30 and TRBJ2-7; D is undetermined. The germline gives CDR1 GTSNPN, CDR2 SVGIG (reference sequence). The CDR3 covers 10 residues. V lost 2 bases, J lost 7 bases, and 6 bases lay in between. CDR3: CAWSTVEQYF. The CDR3 DNA sequence: TGTGCCTGGAGTACGGTTGAGCAGTACTTC.

The gene calls are TRBV6-1 and TRBJ2-6, with a tentative D call TRBD1 (5 bases). V gave up 2 bases and J gave up 4 bases, with 9 bases separating them. CDR1 MNHNS and CDR2 SASEGT come from the germline V gene. The CDR3 loop spans 15 amino acids. This CDR3 is CASSEQGSGANVLTF. The CDR3 region has the DNA TGTGCCAGCAGTGAACAGGGTTCCGGGGCCAACGTCCTGACTTTC.

The chain combines TRBV4-2 with TRBJ2-7; D is perhaps TRBD1 or TRBD2 (5 bases each). The germline CDR1 and CDR2 sequences are LGHNA and YNFKEQ. The CDR3 runs 15 residues. The V end was cut by 4 bases, the J end by 4 bases, with 17 bases between. As DNA, the CDR3 is TGTGCCAGCAGCCCCCGGACTGGGGACCCGTACGAGCAGTACTTC. This sequence encodes CASSPRTGDPYEQYF.

This clonotype came up many times. The chain combines TRBV5-1 with TRBJ1-6; TRBD1 aligns across 8 bases. The length of the CDR3 is 14 residues. Germline V CDR1 and CDR2: SGHRS, YFSETQ. Trimming removed 4 bases from V and 11 bases from J; junction bases left unmatched: 8. The CDR3 protein is CASSVQGARTPLHF. CDR3 nucleotides: TGCGCCAGCAGCGTCCAGGGGGCGCGGACACCCCTCCACTTT. Full variable domain (outside the CDR3, taken from reference TRBV5-1 and TRBJ1-6): KAGVTQTPRYLIKTRGQQVTLSCSPISGHRSVSWYQQTPGQGLQFLFEYFSETQRNKGNFPGRFSGRQFSNSRSEMNVSTLELGDSALYLCASSVQGARTPLHFGNGTRLTVT.

This clonotype was found many times. The chain uses TRBV20-1 and TRBJ2-3, with D unresolved. CDR1 is DFQATT and CDR2 is SNEGSKA in the germline V gene (reference sequence). V lost 8 bases to trimming and J lost 3 bases, with 9 bases between them. This CDR3 has 11 amino acids. CDR3 DNA: TGCAGTTGCCGGCCGACAGATACGCAGTATTTT. This encodes CSCRPTDTQYF.

This clonotype was picked up many times. This chain uses TRBV6-5 with TRBJ2-1; TRBD1 matches at 7 bases. Losses at the gene ends were 4 bases for V and 12 bases for J; bases not matched to a gene: 9. This CDR3 has 13 amino acids. Germline CDR1 reads MNHEY; CDR2 reads SVGAGI. The CDR3 reads CASSSDRVHGQFF. The CDR3 DNA reads TGTGCCAGCAGTTCTGACAGGGTGCACGGGCAGTTCTTC.

This clonotype showed up just a few times. In nucleotides, the CDR3 is TGTGCCAGCAGCTTTCTCGGGACAGGGGAATACGAGCAGTACTTC. Protein sequence: CASSFLGTGEYEQYF. The gene calls are TRBV11-2 and TRBJ2-7; 10 positions agree with TRBD1. This CDR3 is built from 15 residues. The trim removed 3 bases at V and 4 bases at J, leaving 6 bases unmatched. Germline CDR1 and CDR2: SGHAT and FQNNGV.

This clonotype has at least ten counts. The V call is TRBV7-9, the J call TRBJ2-2, with D tentatively TRBD1 (6 bases). Trimming cost V 8 bases and J 6 bases, with 16 bases left between them. The CDR3 is 14 amino acids. Per germline, CDR1 SEHNR and CDR2 FQNEAQ (reference sequence). Written as DNA, the CDR3 is TGTGCCAGCGCGGCGGCCGCAGGGGCCGGGGAGCTGTTTTTT. Translation gives CASAAAAGAGELFF. Full variable domain (outside the CDR3, taken from reference TRBV7-9 and TRBJ2-2): DTGVSQNPRHKITKRGQNVTFRCDPISEHNRLYWYRQTLGQGPEFLTYFQNEAQLEKSRLLSDRFSAERPKGSFSTLEIQRTEQGDSAMYLCASAAAAGAGELFFGEGSRLTVL.

The chain links TRBV5-6 to TRBJ2-2, with D perhaps matching TRBD2 (5 bases). This CDR3 comprises 16 residues. Between the trimmed V and J ends, which lost 1 base and 1 base, there was a span of 11 bases. CDR1 is SGHDT and CDR2 is YYEEEE in the germline V gene. The CDR3, as DNA: TGTGCCAGCAGCTTGCTCCCTCGGGAGAACACCGGGGAGCTGTTTTTT. The encoded protein is CASSLLPRENTGELFF.

This chain uses TRBV7-2 with TRBJ2-3, with 9 bases matching TRBD2. V gave up 2 bases and J gave up 5 bases; unmatched junction bases: 11. Per germline, CDR1 SGHTA and CDR2 FQGNSA. The CDR3 length is 17 residues. The CDR3 nucleotides are TGTGCCAGCAGCTTACACCAGCGGGGGGCCCTACTAGATACGCAGTATTTT. It specifies CASSLHQRGALLDTQYF.

J is TRBJ2-6 and V is TRBV4-3; D is tentatively TRBD1 or TRBD2 (5 bases each). The CDR3 is 16 residues long. Germline V gives CDR1 LGHNA, CDR2 YSLEER. V lost 4 bases and J 7 bases, leaving 17 bases between the germline ends. CDR3 DNA sequence: TGCGCCAGCAGCCCTACAGGTGCGGCGGGTGCCAACGTCCTGACTTTC. This codes for CASSPTGAAGANVLTF.

At least ten counts were recorded for this clonotype. The gene calls are TRBV5-4 and TRBJ2-5; the D gene is possibly TRBD2 (5 bases). Germline V gene sequence: CDR1 SGHNT, CDR2 YYREEE (reference sequence). V shed 4 bases and J shed 5 bases, with 9 bases lying between them. The length of the CDR3 is 12 residues. The CDR3 coding sequence is TGTGCCAGCAGCCCGGAGGTCGAGACCCAGTACTTC. This sequence encodes CASSPEVETQYF.